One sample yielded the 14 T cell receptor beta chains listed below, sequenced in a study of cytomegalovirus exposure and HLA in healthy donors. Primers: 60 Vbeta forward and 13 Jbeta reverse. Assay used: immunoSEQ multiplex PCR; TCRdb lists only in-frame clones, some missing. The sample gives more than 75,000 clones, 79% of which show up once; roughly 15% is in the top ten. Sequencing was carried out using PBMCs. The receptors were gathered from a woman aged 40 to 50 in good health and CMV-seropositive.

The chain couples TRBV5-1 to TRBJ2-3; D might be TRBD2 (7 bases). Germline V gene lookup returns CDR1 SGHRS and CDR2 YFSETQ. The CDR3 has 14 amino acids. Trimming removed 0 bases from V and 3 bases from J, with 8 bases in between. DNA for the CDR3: TGCGCCAGCAGCTTGGAGGGGGGGACAGATACGCAGTATTTT. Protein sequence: CASSLEGGTDTQYF.

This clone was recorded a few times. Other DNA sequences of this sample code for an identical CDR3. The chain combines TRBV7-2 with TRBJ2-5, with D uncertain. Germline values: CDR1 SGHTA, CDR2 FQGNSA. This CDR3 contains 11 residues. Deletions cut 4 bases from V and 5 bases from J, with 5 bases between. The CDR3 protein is CASSSQETQYF. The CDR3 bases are TGTGCCAGCAGCTCACAGGAGACCCAGTACTTC.

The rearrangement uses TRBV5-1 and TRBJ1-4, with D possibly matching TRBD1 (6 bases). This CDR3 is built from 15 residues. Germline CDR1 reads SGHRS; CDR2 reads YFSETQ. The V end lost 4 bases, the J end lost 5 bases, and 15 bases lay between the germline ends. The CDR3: CASSPQGFPNEKLFF. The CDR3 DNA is TGCGCCAGCAGCCCCCAGGGGTTCCCAAATGAAAAACTGTTTTTT.

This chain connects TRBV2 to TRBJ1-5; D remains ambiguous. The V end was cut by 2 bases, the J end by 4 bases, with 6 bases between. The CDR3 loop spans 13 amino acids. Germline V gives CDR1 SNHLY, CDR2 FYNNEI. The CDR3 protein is CASSESGNQPQHF. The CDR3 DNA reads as TGTGCCAGCAGTGAAAGCGGGAATCAGCCCCAGCATTTT.

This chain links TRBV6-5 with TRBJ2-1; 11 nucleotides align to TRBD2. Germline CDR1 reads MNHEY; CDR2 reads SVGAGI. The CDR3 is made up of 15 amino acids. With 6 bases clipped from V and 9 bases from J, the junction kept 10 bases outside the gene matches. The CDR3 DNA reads TGTGCCAGCAGCAGACTAGCGGGGAAACAGGGTGAGCAGTTCTTC. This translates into CASSRLAGKQGEQFF.

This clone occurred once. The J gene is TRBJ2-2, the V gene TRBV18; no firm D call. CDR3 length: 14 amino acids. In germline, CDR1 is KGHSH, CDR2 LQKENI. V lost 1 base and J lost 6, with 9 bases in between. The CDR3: CASSPLRIPGELFF. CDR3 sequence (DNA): TGTGCCAGCTCACCACTTCGTATTCCCGGGGAGCTGTTTTTT.

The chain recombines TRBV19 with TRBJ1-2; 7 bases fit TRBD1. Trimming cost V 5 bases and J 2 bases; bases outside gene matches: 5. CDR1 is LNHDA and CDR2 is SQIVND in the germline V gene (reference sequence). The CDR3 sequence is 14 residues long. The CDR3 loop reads CASSAGTANYGYTF. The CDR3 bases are TGTGCCAGTAGTGCGGGGACAGCCAACTATGGCTACACCTTC.

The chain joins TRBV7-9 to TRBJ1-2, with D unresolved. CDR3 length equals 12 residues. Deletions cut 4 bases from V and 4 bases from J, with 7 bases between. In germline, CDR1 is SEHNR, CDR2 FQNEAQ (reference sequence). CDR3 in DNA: TGTGCCAGCAGCTCGTCCTTCTATGGCTACACCTTC. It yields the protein CASSSSFYGYTF.

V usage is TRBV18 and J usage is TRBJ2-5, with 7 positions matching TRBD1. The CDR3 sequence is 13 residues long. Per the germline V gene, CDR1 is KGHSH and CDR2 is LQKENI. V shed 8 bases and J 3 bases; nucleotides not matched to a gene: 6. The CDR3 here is CASARQGEETQYF. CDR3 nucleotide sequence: TGTGCCAGCGCTAGACAGGGTGAAGAGACCCAGTACTTC.

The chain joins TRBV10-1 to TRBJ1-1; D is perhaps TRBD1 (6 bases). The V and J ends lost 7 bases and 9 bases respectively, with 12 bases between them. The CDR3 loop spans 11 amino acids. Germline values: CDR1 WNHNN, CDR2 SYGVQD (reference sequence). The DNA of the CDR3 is TGCGCCAGCACGGACGGGACAAAAGCTTTCTTT. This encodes CASTDGTKAFF.

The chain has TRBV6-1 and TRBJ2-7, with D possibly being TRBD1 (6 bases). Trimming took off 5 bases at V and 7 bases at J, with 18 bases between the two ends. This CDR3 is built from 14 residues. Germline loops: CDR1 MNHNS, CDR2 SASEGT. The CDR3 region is CASSTTGHPKEQYF. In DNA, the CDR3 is TGTGCCAGCAGTACGACGGGACACCCTAAAGAGCAGTACTTC.

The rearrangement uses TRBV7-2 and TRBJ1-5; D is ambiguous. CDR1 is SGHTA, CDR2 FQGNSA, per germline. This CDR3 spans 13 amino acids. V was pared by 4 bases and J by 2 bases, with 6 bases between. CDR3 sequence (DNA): TGTGCCAGCAGCTACCAGGGCAATCAGCCCCAGCATTTT. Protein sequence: CASSYQGNQPQHF. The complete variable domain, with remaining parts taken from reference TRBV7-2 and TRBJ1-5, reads GAGVSQSPSNKVTEKGKDVELRCDPISGHTALYWYRQSLGQGLEFLIYFQGNSAPDKSGLPSDRFSAERTGGSVSTLTIQRTQQEDSAVYLCASSYQGNQPQHFGDGTRLSIL.

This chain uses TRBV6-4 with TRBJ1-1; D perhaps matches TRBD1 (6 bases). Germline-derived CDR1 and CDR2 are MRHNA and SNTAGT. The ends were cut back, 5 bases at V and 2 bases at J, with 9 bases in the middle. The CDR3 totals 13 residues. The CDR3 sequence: CASSFGTNTEAFF. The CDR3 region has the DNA TGTGCCAGCAGTTTCGGGACAAACACTGAAGCTTTCTTT.

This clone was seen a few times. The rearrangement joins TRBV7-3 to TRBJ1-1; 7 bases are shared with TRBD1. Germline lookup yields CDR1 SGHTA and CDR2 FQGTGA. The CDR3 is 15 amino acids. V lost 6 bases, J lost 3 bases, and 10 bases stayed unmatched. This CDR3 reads CASRNNRGGYTEAFF. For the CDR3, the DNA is TGTGCCAGCAGAAACAACAGGGGTGGGTACACTGAAGCTTTCTTT.